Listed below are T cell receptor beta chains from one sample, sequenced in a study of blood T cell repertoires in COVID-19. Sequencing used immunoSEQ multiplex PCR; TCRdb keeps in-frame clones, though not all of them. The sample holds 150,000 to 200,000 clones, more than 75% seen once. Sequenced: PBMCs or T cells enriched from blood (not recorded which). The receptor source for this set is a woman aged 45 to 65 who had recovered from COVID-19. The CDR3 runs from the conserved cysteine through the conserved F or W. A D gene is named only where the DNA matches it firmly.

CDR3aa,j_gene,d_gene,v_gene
CASSSPTLAGAYNEQFF,TRBJ2-1,TRBD2,TRBV11-2
CASRNAGLAPWEQYF,TRBJ2-7,TRBD2,TRBV28
CASSLGGLAGGTGELFF,TRBJ2-2,TRBD2,TRBV7-9
CASSLGNPAATNEKLFF,TRBJ1-4,-,TRBV5-1
CASSLEDTTNQPQHF,TRBJ1-5,-,TRBV7-8
CASWTGAGELFF,TRBJ2-2,TRBD1,TRBV18
CASSRTGVAQETQYF,TRBJ2-5,-,TRBV9
CATSWGEGQPQHF,TRBJ1-5,-,TRBV24-1
CASSLDETGELFF,TRBJ2-2,-,TRBV7-9
CASSYQIPRDYGYTF,TRBJ1-2,-,TRBV28
CASRFHGAYNEQFF,TRBJ2-1,-,TRBV12-2
CASSRAVRGEQYF,TRBJ2-7,-,TRBV6-8
CASSIAGEYNEQFF,TRBJ2-1,-,TRBV19
CASSYRDRGQYEQYF,TRBJ2-7,TRBD1,TRBV6-5
CASSPGTSPYNEQFF,TRBJ2-1,TRBD2,TRBV5-1
CASSLDPGNTEAFF,TRBJ1-1,-,TRBV5-1
CASSSRTVLAGEQYF,TRBJ2-7,TRBD2,TRBV6-5
CASSRDGSGSADTQYF,TRBJ2-3,TRBD2,TRBV4-3
CASSFGSASNQPQHF,TRBJ1-5,-,TRBV28
CASSLATGYSYEQYF,TRBJ2-7,TRBD1,TRBV7-9
CATGTGTNYGYTF,TRBJ1-2,TRBD1,TRBV24-1
CASSQDRSAGVSYNEQFF,TRBJ2-1,TRBD2,TRBV4-2
CASVAPLPSVNEQFF,TRBJ2-1,-,TRBV28
CASSFRGGAYNEQFF,TRBJ2-1,-,TRBV7-2
CASSLGLAGGRETQYF,TRBJ2-5,TRBD2,TRBV7-3
CASSGTGELFF,TRBJ2-2,-,TRBV19
CAWSSRGGGNEQFF,TRBJ2-1,TRBD2,TRBV30
CASSATGGQETQYF,TRBJ2-5,TRBD1,TRBV10-1
CASSAGRESYNEQFF,TRBJ2-1,TRBD2,TRBV5-4
CASSATAGASYGYTF,TRBJ1-2,-,TRBV28
CASSGGQPLNYGYTF,TRBJ1-2,TRBD1,TRBV28
CASSLDRTDTQYF,TRBJ2-3,TRBD1,TRBV12-3/TRBV12-4
CASSQETRAGSTGELFF,TRBJ2-2,-,TRBV4-1
CASSVGGQPVNSPLHF,TRBJ1-6,TRBD1,TRBV19
CATGGQQETQYF,TRBJ2-5,-,TRBV28
CAWSVRLSNQPQHF,TRBJ1-5,-,TRBV30
CASSPGQRSGYTF,TRBJ1-2,TRBD1,TRBV7-9
CASSRGSTDTQYF,TRBJ2-3,-,TRBV28
CASRKRDRVNTEAFF,TRBJ1-1,TRBD1,TRBV14
CASSLAGGNEDEQFF,TRBJ2-1,TRBD1,TRBV5-6
CASSQDGGVRGEQYF,TRBJ2-7,-,TRBV3-1/TRBV3-2
CATSKTSGTGELFF,TRBJ2-2,TRBD2,TRBV15
CSVVTALNTEAFF,TRBJ1-1,-,TRBV29-1
CASSPRAGAGQPQHF,TRBJ1-5,-,TRBV9
CASRPGPDRTLAFF,TRBJ1-1,TRBD1,TRBV6-5
CASSLVVAAEQFF,TRBJ2-1,-,TRBV5-8
CASSQEGASYSGANVLTF,TRBJ2-6,-,TRBV3-1/TRBV3-2
CASSPAVLNTEAFF,TRBJ1-1,-,TRBV18
CASSIDLAVMNTEAFF,TRBJ1-1,-,TRBV19
CASSPFGTGANVLTF,TRBJ2-6,-,TRBV11-3
CASSYSSGGAGFGYTF,TRBJ1-2,-,TRBV6-5
CASSWTVGGTGELFF,TRBJ2-2,-,TRBV28
CASSQRSGFSYNEQFF,TRBJ2-1,-,TRBV3-1/TRBV3-2
CASSIKPSFSSGHYNEQFF,TRBJ2-1,TRBD2,TRBV19
CASSKGLVSTDTQYF,TRBJ2-3,TRBD2,TRBV7-2
CASSESLGNQPQHF,TRBJ1-5,-,TRBV2
CAWSVSSGRDNSPLHF,TRBJ1-6,-,TRBV30
CASSSRGTSGRTPISTDTQYF,TRBJ2-3,TRBD2,TRBV19
CSVEGRGEETQYF,TRBJ2-5,-,TRBV29-1